Here is one TCR beta chain with its context. Its cognate antigen has yet to be identified. No quality values exist for individual bases; no much larger clone is one base distant. The sample belongs to a study of CD8 T cells in Susac syndrome (dated by TCRdb to the late 2010s). Regarding the study in general: Repertoire sequencing was used to test whether CD8+ T cell activation and differentiation in Susac syndrome was antigen driven.

Peripheral blood CD8+ and CD4+ T cells from healthy donors, Susac syndrome patients and multiple sclerosis patients were profiled by high-throughput TCR beta sequencing. Healthy donors were age- and sex-matched controls. Bulk CD8+ and CD4+ T cells were purified magnetically by negative isolation, whereas CD8+ TEMRA cells were enriched by FACS. Blood was drawn into EDTA tubes, processed within 24 hours, and PBMCs were isolated by density gradient centrifugation. PBMCs intended for TCR sequencing were cryopreserved in liquid nitrogen and were subsequently thawed in a 37 degrees C water bath. The sorted or isolated CD4+, CD8+ and CD8+ TEMRA cells had a purity of 90% or higher. V is pared back by 7 bases and J by 0 bases, with 15 bases lying between the germline termini. The CDR3 spans 15 residues, from the cysteine through the phenylalanine. CDR3 DNA is the only sequence kept; it has 45 bases, read in frame from the first base. The germline V gene specifies SGHRS as CDR1 and YFSETQ as CDR2.

What the research found in general, with its limitations: The TCR sequencing and HLA analysis was acknowledged to have included a relatively small number of individuals.

RNA was extracted using the RNeasy kit, and roughly 0.5 to 1 microgram was reverse transcribed with random hexamers. TCR beta CDR3 regions were amplified with the immunoSEQ multiplex PCR assay covering 54 Vbeta and 13 Jbeta segments. To correct PCR amplification bias, a synthetic template baseline was used for both primer optimization and computational correction. On the authors' methods: Reads were annotated to V, D and J genes according to IMGT and were analyzed with immunoSEQ Analyzer, with only productive sequences retained. Clonality was computed as one minus Shannon entropy normalized by log2 of the number of productive unique sequences. Public and private clones were assessed among the 100 most prevalent clones of each patient and control. Clones were defined as Susac-specific when absent from the healthy and MS cohorts, from about 1,100 published viral clones and from other ImmuneACCESS disease sequences. TCRdb trimmed the raw reads at Q25, called clones with MiXCR and kept productive beta chains. Each entry merges the rows of one CDR3 protein and shows their most common DNA and genes. These V and J calls derive from TCRdb rather than the authors' analysis. The sample has 150,000 to 200,000 distinct CDR3 sequences on record, about 94% of them singletons. The leading ten clones occupy roughly 0.13% of the sample.

The TCR originated in a human donor in good health. The sample consisted of CD4+ T cells from PBMCs. The V and J genes are TRBV5-1 and TRBJ2-3, and the D gene may be TRBD2, 5 bases matching. CDR3 reads: CASADLGPSTDTQYF. The DNA is as follows: TGCGCCAGCGCGGACTTAGGGCCAAGCACAGATACGCAGTATTTT.